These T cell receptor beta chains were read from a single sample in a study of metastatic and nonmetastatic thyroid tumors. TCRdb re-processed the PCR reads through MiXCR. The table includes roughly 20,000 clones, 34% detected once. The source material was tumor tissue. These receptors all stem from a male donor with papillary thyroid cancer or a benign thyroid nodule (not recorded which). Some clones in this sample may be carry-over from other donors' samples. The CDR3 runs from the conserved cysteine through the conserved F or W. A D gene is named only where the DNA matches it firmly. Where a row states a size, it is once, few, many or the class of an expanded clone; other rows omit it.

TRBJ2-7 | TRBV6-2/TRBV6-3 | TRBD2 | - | CASSYSGGLAGGSIYEQYF | TGTGCCAGCAGTTACTCGGGCGGTCTAGCGGGAGGGTCGATCTACGAGCAGTACTTC
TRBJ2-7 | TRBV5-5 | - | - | CACRPGRSEQYF | TGTGCCTGCCGCCCCGGACGGTCCGAGCAGTACTTC
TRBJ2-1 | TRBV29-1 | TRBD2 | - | CSVAVVAGGNEQFF | TGCAGCGTTGCGGTGGTAGCGGGAGGCAATGAGCAGTTCTTC
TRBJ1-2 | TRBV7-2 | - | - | CARSPGDYGYTF | TGTGCCAGGAGTCCAGGGGACTATGGCTACACCTTC
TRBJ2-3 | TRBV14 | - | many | CASSRDGTDTQYF | TGTGCCAGCAGCAGGGACGGCACAGATACGCAGTATTTT
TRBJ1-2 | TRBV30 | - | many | CAWSVRKGEGYGYTF | TGTGCCTGGAGTGTACGGAAAGGGGAGGGGTATGGCTACACCTTC
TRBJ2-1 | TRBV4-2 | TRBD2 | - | CASSQDASGSYNEQFF | TGTGCCAGCAGCCAAGATGCCAGCGGGAGCTACAATGAGCAGTTCTTC
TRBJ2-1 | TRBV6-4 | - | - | CASRSIGSGSHEQFF | TGTGCCAGCAGATCTATCGGGAGTGGGTCCCATGAGCAGTTCTTC
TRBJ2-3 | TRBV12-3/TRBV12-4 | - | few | CASSLAGDTQYF | TGTGCCAGCAGTTTAGCAGGGGATACGCAGTATTTT
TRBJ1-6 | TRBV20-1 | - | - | CSARTGDNSPLHF | TGCAGTGCAAGAACCGGGGATAATTCACCCCTCCACTTT
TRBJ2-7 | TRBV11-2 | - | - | CASSPPGWGEQYF | TGTGCCAGCAGCCCGCCGGGGTGGGGCGAGCAGTACTTC
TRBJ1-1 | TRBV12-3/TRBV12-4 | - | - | CASSQLIDTEAFF | TGTGCCAGCAGTCAGTTGATCGACACTGAAGCTTTCTTT
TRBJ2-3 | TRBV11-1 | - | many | CASSSGPFADTQYF | TGTGCCAGCAGCTCAGGACCTTTTGCCGATACGCAGTATTTT
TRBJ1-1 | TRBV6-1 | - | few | CASSELGAGDQAFF | TGTGCCAGCAGTGAATTGGGCGCGGGGGATCAAGCTTTCTTC
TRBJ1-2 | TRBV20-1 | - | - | CSARDGQSKGAYTF | TGCAGTGCTAGGGACGGACAGAGTAAGGGTGCCTACACCTTC
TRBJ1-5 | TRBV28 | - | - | CASSYLVVFGGTYQPQHF | TGTGCCAGCAGTTATCTGGTGGTATTTGGGGGCACGTATCAGCCCCAGCATTTT
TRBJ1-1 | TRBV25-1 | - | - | CASEHRTGQNTEAFF | TGTGCCAGCGAACACAGGACGGGCCAGAACACTGAAGCTTTCTTT
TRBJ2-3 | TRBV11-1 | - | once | CASRLAGRDTDTLYF | TGTGCCAGCAGGTTAGCCGGGAGAGACACAGATACGCTGTATTTT
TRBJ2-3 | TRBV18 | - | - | CASSSSTDTQYF | TGTGCCAGCTCATCTAGCACAGATACGCAGTATTTT
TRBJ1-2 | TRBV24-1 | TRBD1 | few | CATSDPGQGAPGYTF | TGTGCCACCAGTGATCCCGGACAGGGGGCTCCTGGCTACACCTTC
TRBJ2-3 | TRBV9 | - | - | CASSAGSSSTDTRYF | TGTGCCAGCAGCGCAGGGTCCTCCAGCACAGATACGCGGTATTTT
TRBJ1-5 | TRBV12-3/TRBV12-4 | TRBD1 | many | CASSPGQGIADQPQHF | TGTGCCAGCAGCCCGGGACAGGGGATTGCAGATCAGCCCCAGCATTTT
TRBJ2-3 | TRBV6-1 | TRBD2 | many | CASSEGGLAGGPSTDTQYF | TGTGCCAGCAGTGAAGGGGGGCTAGCGGGAGGACCTAGCACAGATACGCAGTATTTT
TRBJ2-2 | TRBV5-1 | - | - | CASSPGERAYTGELFF | TGCGCCAGCAGCCCTGGGGAGCGGGCTTACACCGGGGAGCTGTTTTTT
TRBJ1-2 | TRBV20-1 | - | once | CSARLRGADYGYTF | TGCAGTGCTAGACTCCGGGGGGCGGACTATGGCTACACCTTC